The 21 T cell receptor beta chains given below trace back to one sample, sequenced in a study of T cells after yellow fever vaccination. MiXCR was run by TCRdb on the 5' RACE reads, yielding one entry per CDR3 protein. The sample includes a few hundred thousand distinct CDR3 sequences, approximately 13% seen only once; the top ten take around 3%. Material: CD4+ T cells sorted from PBMCs, obtained 15 days after the yellow fever booster vaccination. Receptors originate from a man younger than 35 who received the YFV17D yellow fever vaccine.

This clonotype has only a few counts. CDR3 loop: CASSFGGGWGEQFF. The CDR3, as DNA: TGTGCCAGCAGTTTTGGCGGGGGTTGGGGTGAGCAGTTCTTC. This chain uses TRBV12-3 or TRBV12-4 with TRBJ2-1; 7 bases are a match to TRBD2. V was pared by 3 bases and J by 9 bases, with 8 bases of the junction left unmatched. The CDR3 consists of 14 residues.

The chain joins TRBV20-1 to TRBJ1-1; D is ambiguous. This CDR3 spans 16 amino acids. V lost 0 bases to trimming and J lost 11 bases, with 25 bases between them. Germline values: CDR1 DFQATT, CDR2 SNEGSKA (reference sequence). CDR3 sequence (DNA): TGCAGTGCTAGAGACCCCCGTTTGGGAAACTTGCCCCGGGCTTTCTTT. Translation: CSARDPRLGNLPRAFF.

The chain recombines TRBV5-1 with TRBJ1-6; 7 nucleotides align to TRBD1. Germline-derived CDR1 and CDR2 are SGHRS and YFSETQ. The V and J ends lost 0 bases and 7 bases, in that order; junction bases with no gene match: 4. CDR3 size: 15 residues. CDR3 sequence (DNA): TGCGCCAGCAGCTTGGGAGGGGGCAGGAATTCACCCCTCCACTTT. Translated: CASSLGGGRNSPLHF.

The V and J genes are TRBV7-9 and TRBJ1-5; 9 bases line up with TRBD1. CDR1 and CDR2 from the germline V gene are SEHNR and FQNEAQ (reference sequence). With 3 bases clipped from V and 7 bases from J, the junction kept 7 bases outside the gene matches. This CDR3 has 15 residues. As DNA, the CDR3 is TGTGCCAGCAGCTTGGGTTGGGACAGGGAGCAGCCCCAGCATTTT. Protein sequence: CASSLGWDREQPQHF.

The chain employs TRBV6-2 or TRBV6-3 and TRBJ2-1, with 7 bases fitting TRBD1. The V and J ends lost 5 bases and 5 bases, in that order; junction bases with no gene match: 9. The CDR3 consists of 15 residues. From germline, CDR1 is MNHEY and CDR2 SVGEGT. CDR3 residues: CASSKRDRFHNEQFF. CDR3 coding DNA: TGTGCCAGCAGTAAACGGGACAGATTCCACAATGAGCAGTTCTTC.

A few counts support this clonotype. J is TRBJ1-1 and V is TRBV18; unclear D gene. The CDR3 consists of 12 residues. V lost 3 bases to trimming and J lost 5 bases, with 7 bases between them. Looked up from germline, CDR1 is KGHSH and CDR2 is LQKENI. The DNA of the CDR3 is TGTGCCAGCTCACCCGTACGGACTGAAGCTTTCTTT. Protein sequence: CASSPVRTEAFF. The full variable domain, completed using reference TRBV18 and TRBJ1-1, is NAGVMQNPRHLVRRRGQEARLRCSPMKGHSHVYWYRQLPEEGLKFMVYLQKENIIDESGMPKERFSAEFPKEGPSILRIQQVVRGDSAAYFCASSPVRTEAFFGQGTRLTVV.

This clonotype was observed a handful of times. V usage is TRBV3-1 and J usage is TRBJ1-3; the D is unclear. V lost 3 bases to trimming and J lost 4 bases, with 13 bases between them. This CDR3 region has 15 residues. Germline V CDR1 and CDR2: LGHDT, YNNKEL (reference sequence). As DNA, the CDR3 is TGTGCCAGCAGCCACGGAGGGAGTTCCGGAAACACCATATATTTT. Translating it yields CASSHGGSSGNTIYF.

This clonotype was seen a few times. The V gene is TRBV30, the J gene TRBJ2-1, with TRBD2 identical over 8 bases. CDR1 is GTSNPN, CDR2 SVGIG, per germline (reference sequence). Unmatched junction bases numbered 7, after V lost 0 bases and J lost 6 bases. The CDR3 loop spans 15 amino acids. The CDR3 sequence is CAWSVRGGGRNEQFF. In DNA, the CDR3 is TGTGCCTGGAGTGTACGAGGCGGGGGGCGCAATGAGCAGTTCTTC.

V is TRBV12-3 or TRBV12-4 and J is TRBJ1-4; tentative D call: TRBD1 (5 bases). CDR3 size: 16 residues. The V end lost 3 bases, the J end lost 4 bases, and 15 bases lay between the germline ends. The CDR3 spells CASSLVSSGGNEKLFF. The CDR3 bases are TGTGCCAGCAGTTTGGTCAGCTCGGGGGGTAATGAAAAACTGTTTTTT.

J is TRBJ1-2 and V is TRBV18, with 9 positions matching TRBD1. This CDR3 is 14 amino acids long. Looked up from germline, CDR1 is KGHSH and CDR2 is LQKENI. The trim removed 6 bases at V and 4 bases at J, leaving 6 bases unmatched. This CDR3 is CASSPGTGRYGYTF. The CDR3 nucleotides are TGTGCCAGCTCTCCAGGGACAGGGCGCTATGGCTACACCTTC. Based on the CDR3 plus reference TRBV18 and TRBJ1-2, the full variable domain is NAGVMQNPRHLVRRRGQEARLRCSPMKGHSHVYWYRQLPEEGLKFMVYLQKENIIDESGMPKERFSAEFPKEGPSILRIQQVVRGDSAAYFCASSPGTGRYGYTFGSGTRLTVV.

The J gene is TRBJ2-7, the V gene TRBV7-3; 11 positions agree with TRBD2. Germline CDR1 reads SGHTA; CDR2 reads FQGTGA. V lost 2 bases to trimming and J lost 6 bases; unmatched junction nucleotides: 0. CDR3 size: 13 residues. CDR3 in DNA: TGTGCCAGCAGCTTACTAGCGGGGGGCGAGCAGTACTTC. This sequence encodes CASSLLAGGEQYF.

At least ten counts were recorded for this clonotype. The chain joins TRBV7-3 to TRBJ1-6; D may be TRBD1 (5 bases). The germline V gene has CDR1 SGHTA and CDR2 FQGTGA. V was trimmed by 0 bases and J by 10 bases, leaving 13 bases between them. The CDR3 spans 15 residues. The CDR3 DNA sequence: TGTGCCAGCAGCTTAACCCGGGCAAAGGGGTCACCCCTCCACTTT. Protein product: CASSLTRAKGSPLHF.

This clonotype was seen many times. The chain is built from TRBV6-4 and TRBJ2-1; D remains ambiguous. Between the trimmed V and J ends, which lost 1 base and 8 bases, there was a span of 3 bases. This CDR3 has 11 amino acids. Per the germline V gene, CDR1 is MRHNA and CDR2 is SNTAGT. In nucleotides, the CDR3 is TGTGCCAGCAGTGACTATGATGAGCAGTTCTTC. Translated, it gives CASSDYDEQFF.

This clonotype was recorded many times. This rearrangement joins TRBV20-1 to TRBJ2-3, with D possibly TRBD2 on 5 matching bases. Germline V gene sequence: CDR1 DFQATT, CDR2 SNEGSKA (reference sequence). V shed 2 bases and J shed 4 bases, with 16 bases lying between them. The CDR3 contains 15 residues. CDR3 nucleotides: TGCAGTGCTAGACTTCCCTCTAGCCCCCCAGATACGCAGTATTTT. Translating gives CSARLPSSPPDTQYF.

This clonotype appeared a few times. The chain recombines TRBV28 with TRBJ1-2; D possibly corresponds to TRBD1 (6 bases). The CDR3 loop spans 13 amino acids. Germline CDR1 is MDHEN and CDR2 is SYDVKM. CDR3 region: CAADGGASYGYTF. The CDR3 DNA reads TGTGCAGCAGACGGGGGCGCTAGCTATGGCTACACCTTC.

This clonotype has only a few counts. The chain recombines TRBV12-3 or TRBV12-4 with TRBJ2-2; D may match TRBD1 or TRBD2 (6 bases each). Trimming took 7 bases from V and 5 from J, leaving 20 bases between them. The CDR3 length is 16 residues. In DNA, the CDR3 is TGTGCCAGCAAAAGGGGGGAGACCCTAAGAACCGGGGAGCTGTTTTTT. This sequence encodes CASKRGETLRTGELFF.

The chain couples TRBV4-1 to TRBJ1-6; D might be TRBD1 (5 bases). The ends were cut back, 4 bases at V and 6 bases at J, with 22 bases in the middle. CDR1 and CDR2 from the germline V gene are MGHRA and YSYEKL. This CDR3 is built from 18 residues. CDR3 DNA sequence: TGCGCCAGCAGCCGCCCGGGACGAAACATTTATAGTAATTCACCCCTCCACTTT. Translated, it gives CASSRPGRNIYSNSPLHF.

In this sample, this clonotype turned up a few times. The chain couples TRBV4-3 to TRBJ1-2; tentatively, D is TRBD1 (6 bases). The germline V gene encodes CDR1 LGHNA and CDR2 YSLEER. Trimming took off 0 bases at V and 7 bases at J, with 18 bases between the two ends. This CDR3 contains 16 residues. The CDR3: CASSQDTQGHVVGYTF. CDR3 nucleotides: TGCGCCAGCAGCCAAGATACGCAGGGGCACGTCGTTGGCTACACCTTC.

The J gene is TRBJ1-5, the V gene TRBV29-1; TRBD1 agrees at 9 bases. V dropped 7 bases and J dropped 6; count of bases not matched to a gene: 7. CDR1 is SQVTM, CDR2 ANQGSEA, per germline. CDR3 length: 13 residues. In nucleotides, the CDR3 is TGCAGCGCTTTGACAGGGGGTGGTCAGCCCCAGCATTTT. This encodes CSALTGGGQPQHF.

The chain joins TRBV4-1 to TRBJ2-2; 10 nucleotides match TRBD2. Germline V gene sequence: CDR1 MGHRA, CDR2 YSYEKL. This CDR3 spans 17 amino acids. V dropped 3 bases and J dropped 6; count of bases not matched to a gene: 10. The CDR3 reads CASSQAVVAGGAGELFF. The CDR3 DNA is TGCGCCAGCAGCCAGGCTGTGGTAGCGGGGGGCGCCGGGGAGCTGTTTTTT.

This clonotype was counted a few times. The V call is TRBV6-6, the J call TRBJ1-2; D is ambiguous. Per germline, CDR1 MNHNY and CDR2 SVGAGI (reference sequence). This CDR3 spans 13 amino acids. V lost 3 bases and J lost 8, with 13 bases in between. The DNA of the CDR3 is TGTGCCAGCAGTTATGGACGGCTGAGGGGCTACACCTTC. Amino acids: CASSYGRLRGYTF.